The rows below give T cell receptor beta chains drawn from one sample of a study of T cells after yellow fever vaccination. TCRdb re-analysed the 5' RACE reads in MiXCR, keeping a single row per CDR3 protein. The sample yields 500,000 to 650,000 distinct CDR3 sequences, approximately 13% seen once. The sample was PBMCs, taken on the day of the yellow fever booster vaccination. The receptors here all came from a man younger than 45 who received the YFV17D yellow fever vaccine. The conserved cysteine and the conserved F or W are not part of the CDR3 here. The D gene is left open where the match is weak.

TRBV12-3/TRBV12-4	TRBD2	TRBJ2-2	ASSFGLVGAGELF
TRBV30	TRBD2	TRBJ2-1	AWSVSGSWAQEQF
TRBV7-9	NA	TRBJ1-5	ASSFSGRNNQPQH
TRBV5-1	NA	TRBJ2-1	ASSLATGFSSYNEQF
TRBV5-1	TRBD2	TRBJ2-7	ASSLNSGRSYEQY
TRBV20-1	TRBD2	TRBJ2-7	SARATSGNLYEQY
TRBV27	NA	TRBJ2-1	ASSLPQGEQF
TRBV3-1	TRBD2	TRBJ2-7	ASSHATREGLNEQY
TRBV20-1	NA	TRBJ2-3	RASQGSTDTQY
TRBV7-8	NA	TRBJ2-2	ASSLARDTSNTGELF
TRBV28	TRBD1	TRBJ1-6	ASRTGTGVSPLH
TRBV5-1	TRBD2	TRBJ2-5	ASRIAGGSETQY
TRBV12-3/TRBV12-4	NA	TRBJ2-1	ASRYSSYNEQF
TRBV12-3/TRBV12-4	TRBD2	TRBJ2-1	ASSPNHGLAGYEQF
TRBV5-1	TRBD2	TRBJ2-7	ASSLMGGSPYEQY
TRBV10-3	NA	TRBJ1-5	AISLDGLQPQH
TRBV4-3	NA	TRBJ2-1	ASSQDLQGNNEQF
TRBV30	NA	TRBJ2-7	AWSVTTSSYEQY
TRBV18	NA	TRBJ2-1	ASSHPGQSFSYNEQF
TRBV20-1	TRBD1	TRBJ1-5	SARTGGAWQPQH
TRBV7-8	TRBD1	TRBJ1-2	ASSTGVRDGYT
TRBV5-1	NA	TRBJ2-1	ASSLVGATYNEQF
TRBV7-3	TRBD2	TRBJ2-7	ASSFEAGGSYEQY
TRBV30	TRBD2	TRBJ2-1	AWSRGLAGFNEQF